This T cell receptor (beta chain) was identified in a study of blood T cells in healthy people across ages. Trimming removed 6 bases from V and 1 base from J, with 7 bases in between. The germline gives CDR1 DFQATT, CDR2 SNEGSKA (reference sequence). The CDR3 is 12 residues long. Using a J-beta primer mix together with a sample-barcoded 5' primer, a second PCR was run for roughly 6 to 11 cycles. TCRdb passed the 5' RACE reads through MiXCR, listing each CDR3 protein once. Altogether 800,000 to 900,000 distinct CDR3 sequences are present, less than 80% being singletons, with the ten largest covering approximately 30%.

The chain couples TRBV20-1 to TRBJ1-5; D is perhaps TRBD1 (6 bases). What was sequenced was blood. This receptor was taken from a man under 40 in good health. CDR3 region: CSAGQSNQPQHF. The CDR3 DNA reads TGCAGTGCCGGACAGAGCAATCAGCCCCAGCATTTT.